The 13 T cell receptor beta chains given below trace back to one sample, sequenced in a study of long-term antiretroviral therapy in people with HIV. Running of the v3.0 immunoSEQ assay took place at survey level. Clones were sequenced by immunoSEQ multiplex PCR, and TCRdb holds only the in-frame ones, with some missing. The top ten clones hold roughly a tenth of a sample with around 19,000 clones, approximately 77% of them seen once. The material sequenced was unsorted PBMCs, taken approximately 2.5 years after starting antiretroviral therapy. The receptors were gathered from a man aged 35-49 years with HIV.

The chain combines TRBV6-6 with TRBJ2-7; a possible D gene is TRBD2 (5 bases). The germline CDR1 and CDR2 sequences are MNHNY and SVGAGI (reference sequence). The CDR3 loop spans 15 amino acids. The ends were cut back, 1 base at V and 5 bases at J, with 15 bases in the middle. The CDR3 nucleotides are TGTGCCAGCAGTTACTATGAACTAGGGCGCCACGAGCAGTACTTC. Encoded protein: CASSYYELGRHEQYF.

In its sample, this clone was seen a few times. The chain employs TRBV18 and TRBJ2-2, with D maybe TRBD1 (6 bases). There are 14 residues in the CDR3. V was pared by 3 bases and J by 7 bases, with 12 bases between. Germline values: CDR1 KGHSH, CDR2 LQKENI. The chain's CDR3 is CASSPAGANGELFF. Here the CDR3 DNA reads TGTGCCAGCTCACCTGCAGGGGCTAACGGGGAGCTGTTTTTT.

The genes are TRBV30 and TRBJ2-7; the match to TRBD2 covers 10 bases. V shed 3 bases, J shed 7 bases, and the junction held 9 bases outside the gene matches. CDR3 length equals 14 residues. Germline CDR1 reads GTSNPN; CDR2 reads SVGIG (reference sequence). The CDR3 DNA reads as TGTGCCTGGAGCGCCAATAGCGGGAGGACAGAGCAGTACTTC. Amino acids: CAWSANSGRTEQYF.

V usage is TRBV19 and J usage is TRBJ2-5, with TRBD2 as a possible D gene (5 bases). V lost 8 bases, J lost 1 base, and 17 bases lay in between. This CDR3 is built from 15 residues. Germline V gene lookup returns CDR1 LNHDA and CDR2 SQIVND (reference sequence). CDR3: CASGSGSMGQETQYF. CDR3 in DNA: TGTGCCAGTGGATCGGGGTCTATGGGCCAAGAGACCCAGTACTTC.

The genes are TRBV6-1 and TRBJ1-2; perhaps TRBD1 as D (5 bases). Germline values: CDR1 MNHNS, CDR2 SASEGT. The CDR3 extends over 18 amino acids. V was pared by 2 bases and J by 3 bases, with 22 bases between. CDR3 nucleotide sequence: TGTGCCAGCAGTGAATTTTTTTTCCCGGTCTCGGGGGACTATGGCTACACCTTC. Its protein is CASSEFFFPVSGDYGYTF.

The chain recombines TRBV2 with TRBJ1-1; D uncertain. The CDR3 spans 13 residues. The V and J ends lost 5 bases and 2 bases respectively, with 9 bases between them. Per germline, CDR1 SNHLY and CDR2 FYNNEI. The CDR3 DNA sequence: TGTGCCAGCAGTCCGTGGCCTAACACTGAAGCTTTCTTT. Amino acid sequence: CASSPWPNTEAFF.

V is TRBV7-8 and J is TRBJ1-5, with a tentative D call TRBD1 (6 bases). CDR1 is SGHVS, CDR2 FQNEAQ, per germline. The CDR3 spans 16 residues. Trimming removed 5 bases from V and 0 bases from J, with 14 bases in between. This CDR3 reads CASSANQGTSNQPQHF. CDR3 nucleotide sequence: TGTGCCAGCAGCGCGAACCAGGGGACTAGCAATCAGCCCCAGCATTTT.

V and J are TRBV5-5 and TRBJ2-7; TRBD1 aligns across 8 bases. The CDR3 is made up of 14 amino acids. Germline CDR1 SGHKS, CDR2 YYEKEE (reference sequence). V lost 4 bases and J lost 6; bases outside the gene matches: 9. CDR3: CASSVPRTGTEQYF. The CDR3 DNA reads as TGTGCCAGCAGCGTCCCCCGGACAGGGACCGAGCAGTACTTC.

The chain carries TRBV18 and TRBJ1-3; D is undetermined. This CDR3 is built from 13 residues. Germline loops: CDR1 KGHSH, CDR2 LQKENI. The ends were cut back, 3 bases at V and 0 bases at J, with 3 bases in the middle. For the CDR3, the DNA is TGTGCCAGCTCACCGGACTCTGGAAACACCATATATTTT. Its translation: CASSPDSGNTIYF.

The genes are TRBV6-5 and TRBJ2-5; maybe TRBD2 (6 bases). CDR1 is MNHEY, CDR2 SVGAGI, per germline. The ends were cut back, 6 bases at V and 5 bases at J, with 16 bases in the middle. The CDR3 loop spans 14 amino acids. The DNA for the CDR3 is TGTGCCAGCAGCCTCCCAAGCCGGGGGGAGACCCAGTACTTC. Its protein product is CASSLPSRGETQYF.

In DNA form, the CDR3 reads TGTGCCAGCAGCTTCGAAGGGTTGGGCCGCTCCTACAATGAGCAGTTCTTC. This gives the protein CASSFEGLGRSYNEQFF. The V and J genes are TRBV5-6 and TRBJ2-1; no reliable D call. The CDR3 length is 17 residues. Germline CDR1 SGHDT, CDR2 YYEEEE. Trimming pared 2 bases from V and 0 bases from J, leaving 15 bases between.

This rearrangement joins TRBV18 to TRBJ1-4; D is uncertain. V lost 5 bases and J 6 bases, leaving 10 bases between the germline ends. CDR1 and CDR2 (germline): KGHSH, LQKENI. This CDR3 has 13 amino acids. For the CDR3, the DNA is TGTGCCAGCTCAGGGTACAACGATGAAAAACTGTTTTTT. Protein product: CASSGYNDEKLFF.

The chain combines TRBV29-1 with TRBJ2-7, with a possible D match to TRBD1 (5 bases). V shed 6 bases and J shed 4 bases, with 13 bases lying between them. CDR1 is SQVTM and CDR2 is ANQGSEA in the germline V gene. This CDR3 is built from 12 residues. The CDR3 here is CSVTGHRYEQYF. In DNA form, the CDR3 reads TGCAGCGTCACAGGACACCGTTACGAGCAGTACTTC.